This record looks at one T cell receptor beta chain sequence and its context. Its antigen is not yet known. Base qualities are not provided; no much larger clone lies one nucleotide away. TCRbeta CDR3 regions were amplified from genomic DNA using the immunoSEQ Assay, a bias-controlled multiplex PCR. Per the original workflow: Within the assay, amplification of reference gene primers was used to estimate how many nucleated cells each sample contained. To quantify the absolute abundance of each unique TCRbeta CDR3 rearrangement, sequence reads were collapsed and filtered. For each sample, productive Simpson clonality was calculated as the square root of Simpson's diversity index across productive rearrangements. This is the immuneACCESS table as TCRdb keeps it, with only in-frame sequences that have V and J called. A part of the clones is gone; compared with another copy, unresolved V genes explain less than half, and the rest is unexplained. The V and J calls and the clone size are those of that table, but D and trimming were determined from the DNA. The sample records roughly 400,000 clones, more than 70% of which are singletons. The biggest ten clones account for 2.3% of the sample.

The germline V gene specifies SGDLS as CDR1 and YYNGEE as CDR2. From the cysteine up to the phenylalanine, the CDR3 has a length of 14 residues. The kept DNA is CDR3 alone, 42 bases in frame from the first base. V lost 0 bases and J lost 8 bases; the stretch between them is 12 bases long. One collaborating source in Seattle enrolled patients during active infection and followed them longitudinally through the course of disease. Collaborating institutions collected whole blood in K2EDTA tubes following their own protocols. For TCRbeta analysis, collaborators shipped samples in one of three forms: frozen whole blood, isolated PBMCs, or DNA extracted from either of those sample types. The record originates from a study of blood T cell repertoires in COVID-19 (dated by TCRdb to 2020 to 2022). With regard to the full study: The collaborator samples originated in the United States, Italy and Spain and spanned the acute and convalescent phases of COVID-19. The prospective study material was composed of cDNA or gDNA derived from T cells, B-cell-depleted T cells, or PBMCs. The dataset comprised deeply sampled blood TCRbeta repertoires from subjects exposed to, actively infected with, or recovered from COVID-19. The repertoires were released in a freely available public database meant as a resource for research on the immune response to SARS-CoV-2. Samples were obtained from the ongoing ImmuneRACE study (first 160 participants) and from about 1,300 subjects provided by 6 global collaborators. Nearly every sample came with metadata listing a de-identified subject ID, COVID-19 status, age in years and sex. Where available, HLA class I and class II types were obtained from metadata supplied by the sample provider rather than from assay-based typing.

Paper-wide results and their limitations: Clinical and demographic metadata were provided uncurated, with the amount varying by source and participant.

This chain is built from TRBV9 and TRBJ2-1; a tentative D call is TRBD1 (6 bases match). The sequenced material came from peripheral blood. The clonotype comes from an older woman with COVID-19, enrolled during active disease. The CDR3 corresponds to CASSVGGQFDEQFF. The bases are TGTGCCAGCAGCGTAGGGGGGCAGTTCGATGAGCAGTTCTTC.